This T cell receptor (beta chain) was profiled in a study of T cell clonality in common variable immunodeficiency. Whole-study results and caveats: Reportedly, TCR beta sequences from common variable immunodeficiency showed fewer deletions and N-nucleotide insertions.

This clone has a handful of counts. What it binds is unknown. Sequencing input was equivalent genomic DNA from CVID and controls. The protocol was immunoSEQ multiplex PCR, while the TCRdb copy is restricted to in-frame clones and leaves out a portion. The sample counts some 60,000 clones, none seen once; the ten largest own roughly 1.7%. This receptor was obtained from a person between 18 and 70 years old in good health. Specimen: peripheral blood mononuclear cells.

The CDR3 sequence is CASSGTGRTDTQYF. The sequenced part of the CDR3 DNA is TGTGCCAGCAGTGGGACTGGACGCACAGATACG. The chain links TRBV5-8 to TRBJ2-3; a weak D match, TRBD2 (6 bases). The CDR3 end is not reached by the read, which stops 3 residues before it; the germline J gene fills it in. V lost 5 bases and J lost 1, with 11 bases in between. Germline assignment: CDR1 SGHTS and CDR2 YDEGEE. CDR3 length: 14 residues.